This TCR beta chain was obtained from a study of a mutant IDH1 vaccine in newly diagnosed glioma. The wider study: Patients received vaccination from 4-6 weeks after radiotherapy alone, or with temozolomide cycles. The sex distribution of treated patients was about 62% male and around 40% female, with a mean age of 40.4 years.

Study findings and constraints: It was approximately 93% of patients that developed vaccine-induced immune responses.

Trimming removed 1 base from V and 1 base from J, with 4 bases in between. This CDR3 spans 12 amino acids. The germline V gene encodes CDR1 GTSNPN and CDR2 SVGIG (reference sequence). The time point here: week 5, during vaccination. The study gave 300 ug of mutant IDH1 20-mer peptide per vaccine dose, with topical imiquimod. Each of the donors came in with new WHO grade 3 or 4 astrocytomas that were IDH1-mutant and ATRX-lost. For this clone: As yet, its antigen is unknown.

The data were produced by immunoSEQ multiplex PCR, yet TCRdb's version contains in-frame clones alone and is incomplete. The sample contains nearly 35,000 clones, approximately 83% of which appear only once. J is TRBJ1-1 and V is TRBV30; no firm D call. The sequencing used PBMCs, collected from a glioma patient whose treatment included an IDH1 peptide vaccine. The receptor was derived from a man in his thirties or forties with glioma. CDR3 nucleotide sequence: TGTGCCTGGAGTGGAACGAACACTGAAGCTTTCTTT. This sequence encodes CAWSGTNTEAFF.